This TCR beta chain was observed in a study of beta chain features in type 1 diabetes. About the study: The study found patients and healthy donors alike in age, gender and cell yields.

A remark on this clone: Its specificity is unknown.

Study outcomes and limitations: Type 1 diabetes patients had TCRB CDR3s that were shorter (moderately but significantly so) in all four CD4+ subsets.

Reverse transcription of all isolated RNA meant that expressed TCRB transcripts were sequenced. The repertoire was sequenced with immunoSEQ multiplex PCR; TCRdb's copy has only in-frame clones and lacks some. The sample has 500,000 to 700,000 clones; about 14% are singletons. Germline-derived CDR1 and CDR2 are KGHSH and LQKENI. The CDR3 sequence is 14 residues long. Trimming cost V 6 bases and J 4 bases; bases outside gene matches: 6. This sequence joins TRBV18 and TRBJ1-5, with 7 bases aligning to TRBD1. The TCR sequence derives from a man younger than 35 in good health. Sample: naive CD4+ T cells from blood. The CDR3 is CASSRDSLNQPQHF. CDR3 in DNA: TGTGCCAGCTCGCGGGACAGCTTAAATCAGCCCCAGCATTTT.